This entry is about one T cell receptor (beta chain). What this receptor recognizes is not known. No per-base quality is available; no much larger clone lies one base away. TCR cDNA was made using 5'RACE template switching, a step that added a universal primer site and unique molecular identifiers. Priming for cDNA synthesis came from both the TCR alpha and TCR beta constant segments. Library amplification used two PCR steps, and the second PCR step added sample barcodes and sequencing adapters. Sequencing of the libraries was done on either Illumina HiSeq 2500 (2x100 bp) or NovaSeq (2x150 bp). Per the authors' processing: MIGEC was used to demultiplex reads and collapse the reads into UMI consensus sequences, and MiXCR was used for V(D)J alignment. Clonotypes responding to the vaccine were identified with edgeR on replicate PBMC samples, with the criteria of FDR below 0.01 and a log2 fold change above 5 up to day 15. Each bulk clonotype received a CD4 or CD8 identity based on whether the sequenced CD4 or CD8 repertoire contained that clonotype at higher abundance. TCRdb redid the processing of the public reads, applying fastp at Q25 and MiXCR, and retained in-frame beta chains. Rows with one shared CDR3 protein collapse into an entry with the most common genes and DNA. The V and J calls shown here were made by TCRdb, not taken from the authors' results. For this sample the table gives about 300,000 distinct CDR3 sequences, of which about 6.6% were detected only once. The top ten clones comprise roughly a sixth of the sample.

The record originates from a study of T cells after yellow fever vaccination (dated by TCRdb to about 2019). Regarding the complete study: The SMART-Seq v4 Ultra Low Input RNA kit was used to prepare libraries from fractions with low cell numbers. Bulk TCR alpha and beta repertoires were sequenced longitudinally to track T-cell clones before and after primary and booster YFV17D yellow fever vaccination. The cohort comprised two healthy male donors, one aged 18 to 30 and one aged 30 to 40 years. Blood samples were taken at several timepoints before and after primary and secondary immunization, and bulk PBMC replicates and cell subsets were isolated. Overall study outcomes, separate from this receptor: Because abundant contaminating clonotypes from the bulk population could be contained in FACS-sorted repertoires, computational filtering was required. A small share of clonotypes occurred in both CD4 and CD8 compartments, likely arising from convergent recombination. The secondary T-cell response was found to be weaker but faster than the primary response, with a peak reached on day 5 rather than on day 15. Most clones expanded after primary vaccination were re-detected after the booster (just under 97% of CD4 and 88% of CD8), suggesting broad memory maintenance. Only a couple of donors were included in the study, so the extent to which the findings can be generalized is limited.

The CDR3 contains 15 residues, cysteine and phenylalanine counted. CDR3 DNA only is kept here, 45 bases in frame from base 1. Reading the label with the study, this specimen's treatment or condition is: live attenuated yellow fever vaccine strain. At every blood-draw timepoint, two biological replicates of bulk PBMCs were collected. PBMCs were isolated from peripheral blood using a standard Ficoll-Paque protocol. TriZol was used to extract RNA from bulk PBMCs, from CD4 and CD8 fractions, and from dextramer-positive and dextramer-negative fractions. This material consisted of PBMCs, taken around 45 days after the first yellow fever vaccination. The V and J genes are TRBV21-1 and TRBJ2-3; whether TRBD2, the table's D call, matches the DNA was not checked. TRBV21-1 is given as a pseudogene. This clonotype originated in a young man who received the YFV17D yellow fever vaccine. The nucleotide sequence reads TGTGCCAGCAGCCAAAGATGTCGGGGGGGGGATACGCAGTATTTT. Translation gives CASSQRCRGGDTQYF.